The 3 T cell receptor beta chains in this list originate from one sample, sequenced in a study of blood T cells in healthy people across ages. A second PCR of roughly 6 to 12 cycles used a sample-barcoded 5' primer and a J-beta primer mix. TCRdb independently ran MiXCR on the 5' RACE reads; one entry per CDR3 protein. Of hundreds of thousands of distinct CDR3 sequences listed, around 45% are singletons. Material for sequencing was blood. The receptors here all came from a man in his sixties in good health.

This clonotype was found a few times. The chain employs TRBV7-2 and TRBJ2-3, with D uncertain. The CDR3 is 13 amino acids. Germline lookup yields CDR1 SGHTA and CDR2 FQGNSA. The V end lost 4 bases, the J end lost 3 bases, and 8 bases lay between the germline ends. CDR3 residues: CASSYVRTDTQYF. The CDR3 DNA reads TGTGCCAGCAGCTATGTCAGAACAGATACGCAGTATTTT.

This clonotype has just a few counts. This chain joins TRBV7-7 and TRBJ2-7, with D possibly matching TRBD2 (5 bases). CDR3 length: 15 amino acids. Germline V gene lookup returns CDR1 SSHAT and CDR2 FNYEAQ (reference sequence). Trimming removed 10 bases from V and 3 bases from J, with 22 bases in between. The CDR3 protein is CANLGWRSHIYEQYF. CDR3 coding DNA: TGTGCCAACCTCGGATGGAGGTCTCATATCTACGAGCAGTACTTC.

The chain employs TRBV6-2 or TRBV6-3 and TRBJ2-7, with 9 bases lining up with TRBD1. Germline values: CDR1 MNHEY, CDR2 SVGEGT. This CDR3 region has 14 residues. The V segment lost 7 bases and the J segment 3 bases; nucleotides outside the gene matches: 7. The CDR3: CASNMDRGLYEQYF. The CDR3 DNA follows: TGTGCCAGCAATATGGACAGGGGACTCTACGAGCAGTACTTC.